This TCR beta chain was sequenced for a study of cytomegalovirus exposure and HLA in healthy donors. Of note for this clone: The antigen remains unidentified.

PCR primers comprised 60 Vbeta and 13 Jbeta primers. The method was immunoSEQ multiplex PCR; TCRdb's version includes in-frame clones alone and lacks a portion of them. This repertoire shows about 160,000 clones, roughly 70% found once; its top ten account for around 3%. Study results and caveats: Immune exposure data for these donors was limited to CMV serostatus. Whilst most TCR sequences proved rare, a subset of public TCRs occurred across many donors. The number of N-insertions in an Asian-associated ancestry cluster was reportedly below the roughly 620-donor mean in a later analysis.

CDR1 is SEHNR and CDR2 is FQNEAQ in the germline V gene (reference sequence). V was clipped by 0 bases and J by 8 bases, with 16 bases between them. This CDR3 has 15 amino acids. The rearrangement joins TRBV7-9 to TRBJ1-1; D perhaps matches TRBD1 (6 bases). The origin of this receptor is a woman in her forties or fifties in good health and CMV-seropositive. Material for sequencing was PBMCs. CDR3 amino acids: CASSLASGGQGEAFF. The CDR3 region has the DNA TGTGCCAGCAGCTTAGCGTCGGGGGGGCAAGGAGAAGCTTTCTTT.